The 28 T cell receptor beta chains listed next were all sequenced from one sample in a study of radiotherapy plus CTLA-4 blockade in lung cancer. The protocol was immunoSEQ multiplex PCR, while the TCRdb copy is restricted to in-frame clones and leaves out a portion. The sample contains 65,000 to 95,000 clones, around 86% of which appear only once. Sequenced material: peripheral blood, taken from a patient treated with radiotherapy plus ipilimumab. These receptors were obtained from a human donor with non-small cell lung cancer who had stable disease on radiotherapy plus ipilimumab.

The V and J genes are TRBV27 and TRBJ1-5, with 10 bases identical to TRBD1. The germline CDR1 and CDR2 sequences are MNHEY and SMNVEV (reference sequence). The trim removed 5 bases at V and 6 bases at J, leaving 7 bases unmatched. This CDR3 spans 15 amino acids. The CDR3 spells CASSPTGQGSQPQHF. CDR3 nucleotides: TGTGCCAGCAGTCCTACGGGACAGGGGAGTCAGCCCCAGCATTTT.

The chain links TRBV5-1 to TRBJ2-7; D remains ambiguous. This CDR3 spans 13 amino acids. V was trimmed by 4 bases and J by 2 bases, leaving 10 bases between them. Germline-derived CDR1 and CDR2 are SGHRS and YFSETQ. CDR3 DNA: TGCGCCAGCAGCCGAGACGGAACCTACGAGCAGTACTTC. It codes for CASSRDGTYEQYF.

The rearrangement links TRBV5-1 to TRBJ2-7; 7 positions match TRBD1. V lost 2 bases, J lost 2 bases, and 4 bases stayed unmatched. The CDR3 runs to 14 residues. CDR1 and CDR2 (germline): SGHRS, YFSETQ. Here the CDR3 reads CASSFRQGPYEQYF. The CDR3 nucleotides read TGCGCCAGCAGCTTTAGACAGGGCCCCTACGAGCAGTACTTC.

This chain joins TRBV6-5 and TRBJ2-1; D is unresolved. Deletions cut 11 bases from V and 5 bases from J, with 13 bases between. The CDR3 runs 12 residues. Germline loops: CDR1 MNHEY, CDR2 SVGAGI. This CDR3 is CAVHGVDNEQFF. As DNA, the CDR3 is TGTGCCGTCCATGGGGTCGACAATGAGCAGTTCTTC.

CDR3 nucleotides: TGTGCCAGAAGAGTTGGACAGGGGACGGAACTGTTTTTT. It specifies CARRVGQGTELFF. The genes are TRBV5-3 and TRBJ1-4; 9 nucleotides match TRBD1. TRBV5-3 is an ORF, and what it does is uncertain. The trim removed 5 bases at V and 12 bases at J, leaving 8 bases unmatched. This CDR3 is 13 amino acids long.

The CDR3 reads CASSFLMNTEAFF. CDR3 DNA: TGTGCCAGCAGCTTCCTGATGAACACTGAAGCTTTCTTT. V gene TRBV13 combines with J gene TRBJ1-1; D gene uncertain. Germline CDR1 and CDR2: PRHDT and FYEKMQ (reference sequence). V lost 3 bases and J lost 0, with 5 bases in between. This CDR3 region has 13 residues.

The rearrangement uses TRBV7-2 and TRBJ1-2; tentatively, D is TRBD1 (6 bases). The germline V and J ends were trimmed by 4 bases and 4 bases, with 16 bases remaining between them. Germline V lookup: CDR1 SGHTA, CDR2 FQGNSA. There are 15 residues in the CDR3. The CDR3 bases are TGTGCCAGCAGCTCTAGGGTTGGAGGGGGCTATGGCTACACCTTC. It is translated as CASSSRVGGGYGYTF.

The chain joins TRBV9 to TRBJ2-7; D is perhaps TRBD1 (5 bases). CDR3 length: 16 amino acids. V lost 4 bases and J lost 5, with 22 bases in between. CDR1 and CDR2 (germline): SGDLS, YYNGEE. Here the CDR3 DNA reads TGTGCCAGCAGCCCACACCATCAAGGGGCGGTCGACGAGCAGTACTTC. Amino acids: CASSPHHQGAVDEQYF.

CDR3 protein: CASSPTSAGTDTQYF. The CDR3 DNA reads TGTGCCAGCTCACCGACAAGTGCAGGGACAGATACGCAGTATTTT. This chain uses TRBV18 with TRBJ2-3; the D gene is possibly TRBD1 (5 bases). Germline V gene sequence: CDR1 KGHSH, CDR2 LQKENI. Trimming stripped 3 bases from V and 3 bases from J, with 13 bases between. The CDR3 loop spans 15 amino acids.

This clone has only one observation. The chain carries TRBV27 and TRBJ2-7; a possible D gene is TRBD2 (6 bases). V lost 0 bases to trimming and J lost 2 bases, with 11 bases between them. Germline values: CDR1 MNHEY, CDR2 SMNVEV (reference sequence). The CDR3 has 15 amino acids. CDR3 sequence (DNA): TGTGCCAGCAGTTTATCGCGGGACGCCACCTACGAGCAGTACTTC. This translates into CASSLSRDATYEQYF.

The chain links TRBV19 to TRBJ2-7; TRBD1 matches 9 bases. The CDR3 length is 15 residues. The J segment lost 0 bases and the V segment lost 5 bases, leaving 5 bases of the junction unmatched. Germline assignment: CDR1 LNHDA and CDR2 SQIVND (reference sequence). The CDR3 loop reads CASSWTGASSYEQYF. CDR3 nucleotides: TGTGCCAGTAGTTGGACAGGGGCCAGCTCCTACGAGCAGTACTTC. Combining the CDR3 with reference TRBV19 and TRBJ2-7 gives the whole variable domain DGGITQSPKYLFRKEGQNVTLSCEQNLNHDAMYWYRQDPGQGLRLIYYSQIVNDFQKGDIAEGYSVSREKKESFPLTVTSAQKNPTAFYLCASSWTGASSYEQYFGPGTRLTVT.

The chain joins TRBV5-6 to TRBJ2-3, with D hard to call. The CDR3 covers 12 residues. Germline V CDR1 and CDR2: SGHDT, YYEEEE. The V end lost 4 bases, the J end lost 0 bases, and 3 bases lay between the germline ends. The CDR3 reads CASSLSTDTQYF. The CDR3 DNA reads TGTGCCAGCAGCCTTAGCACAGATACGCAGTATTTT. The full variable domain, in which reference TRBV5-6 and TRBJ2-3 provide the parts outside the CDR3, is DAGVTQSPTHLIKTRGQQVTLRCSPKSGHDTVSWYQQALGQGPQFIFQYYEEEERQRGNFPDRFSGHQFPNYSSELNVNALLLGDSALYLCASSLSTDTQYFGPGTRLTVL.

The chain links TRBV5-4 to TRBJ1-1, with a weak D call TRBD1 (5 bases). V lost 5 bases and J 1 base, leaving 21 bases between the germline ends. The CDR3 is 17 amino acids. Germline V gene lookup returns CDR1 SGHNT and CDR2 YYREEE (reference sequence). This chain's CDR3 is CASRLGGRGIQNTEAFF. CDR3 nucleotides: TGTGCCAGCAGGCTGGGAGGGAGGGGCATACAGAACACTGAAGCTTTCTTT.

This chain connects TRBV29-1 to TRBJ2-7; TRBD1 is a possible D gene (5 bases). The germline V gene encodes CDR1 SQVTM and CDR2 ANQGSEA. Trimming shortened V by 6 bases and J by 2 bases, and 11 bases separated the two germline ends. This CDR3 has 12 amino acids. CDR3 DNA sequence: TGCAGCGTGGAACAGGATGCCTACGAGCAGTACTTC. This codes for CSVEQDAYEQYF.

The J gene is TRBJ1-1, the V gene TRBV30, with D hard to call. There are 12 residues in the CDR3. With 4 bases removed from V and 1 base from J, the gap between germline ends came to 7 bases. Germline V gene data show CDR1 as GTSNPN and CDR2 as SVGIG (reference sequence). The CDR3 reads CAWNDGNTEAFF. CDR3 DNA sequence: TGTGCCTGGAACGACGGGAACACTGAAGCTTTCTTT.

The CDR3 spells CASSSGETQYF. The CDR3 nucleotides are TGTGCCAGCTCCTCGGGAGAGACCCAGTACTTC. The V and J genes are TRBV18 and TRBJ2-5; D not resolved. CDR3 length: 11 residues. V shed 6 bases and J shed 4 bases, with 6 bases lying between them. Germline assignment: CDR1 KGHSH and CDR2 LQKENI.

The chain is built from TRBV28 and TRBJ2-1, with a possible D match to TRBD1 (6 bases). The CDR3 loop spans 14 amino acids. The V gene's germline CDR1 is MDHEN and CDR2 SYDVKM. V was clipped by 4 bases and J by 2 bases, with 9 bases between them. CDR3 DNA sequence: TGTGCCAGCAGTTCACAGGGAACCTACAATGAGCAGTTCTTC. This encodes CASSSQGTYNEQFF. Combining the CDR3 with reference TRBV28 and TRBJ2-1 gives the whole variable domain DVKVTQSSRYLVKRTGEKVFLECVQDMDHENMFWYRQDPGLGLRLIYFSYDVKMKEKGDIPEGYSVSREKKERFSLILESASTNQTSMYLCASSSQGTYNEQFFGPGTRLTVL.

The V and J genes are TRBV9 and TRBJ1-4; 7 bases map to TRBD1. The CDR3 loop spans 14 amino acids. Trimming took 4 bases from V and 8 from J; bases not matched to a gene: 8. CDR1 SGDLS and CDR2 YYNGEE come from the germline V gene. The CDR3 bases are TGTGCCAGCAGCAGCCGACAGGGTGGCGAAAAACTGTTTTTT. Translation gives CASSSRQGGEKLFF.

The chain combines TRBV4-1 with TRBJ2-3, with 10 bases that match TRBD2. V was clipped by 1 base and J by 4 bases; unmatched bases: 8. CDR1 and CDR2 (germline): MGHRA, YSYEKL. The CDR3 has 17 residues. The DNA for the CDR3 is TGCGCCAGCAGCCAAGTTTCCCTAGCGGGAGTCGCAGATACGCAGTATTTT. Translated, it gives CASSQVSLAGVADTQYF.

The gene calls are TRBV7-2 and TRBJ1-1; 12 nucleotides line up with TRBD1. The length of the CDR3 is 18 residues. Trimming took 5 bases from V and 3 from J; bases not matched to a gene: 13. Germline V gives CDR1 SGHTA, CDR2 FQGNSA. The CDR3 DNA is TGTGCCAGCAGCGACCGGGACAGGGGGCGTTTAGGGGACACTGAAGCTTTCTTT. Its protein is CASSDRDRGRLGDTEAFF. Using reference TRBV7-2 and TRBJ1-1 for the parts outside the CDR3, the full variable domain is GAGVSQSPSNKVTEKGKDVELRCDPISGHTALYWYRQSLGQGLEFLIYFQGNSAPDKSGLPSDRFSAERTGGSVSTLTIQRTQQEDSAVYLCASSDRDRGRLGDTEAFFGQGTRLTVV.

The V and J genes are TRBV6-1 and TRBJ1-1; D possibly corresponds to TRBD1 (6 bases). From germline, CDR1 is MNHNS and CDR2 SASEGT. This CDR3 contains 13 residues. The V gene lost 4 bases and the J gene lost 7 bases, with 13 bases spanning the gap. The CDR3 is CASSARGEGEAFF. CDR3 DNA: TGTGCCAGCAGTGCCAGGGGTGAGGGTGAAGCTTTCTTT.

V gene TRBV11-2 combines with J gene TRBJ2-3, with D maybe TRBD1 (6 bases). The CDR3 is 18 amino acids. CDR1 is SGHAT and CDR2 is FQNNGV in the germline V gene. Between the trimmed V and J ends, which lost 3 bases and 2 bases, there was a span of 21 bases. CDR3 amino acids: CASSFPVNRVGATDTQYF. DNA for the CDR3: TGTGCCAGCAGCTTTCCGGTGAACAGGGTGGGGGCCACAGATACGCAGTATTTT.

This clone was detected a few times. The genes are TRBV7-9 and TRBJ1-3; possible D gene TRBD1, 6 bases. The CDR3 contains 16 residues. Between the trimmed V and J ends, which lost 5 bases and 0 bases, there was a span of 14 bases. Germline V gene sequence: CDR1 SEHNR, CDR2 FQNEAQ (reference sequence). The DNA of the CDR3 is TGTGCCAGCAGCATGAACAGGGCCGGCTCTGGAAACACCATATATTTT. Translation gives CASSMNRAGSGNTIYF. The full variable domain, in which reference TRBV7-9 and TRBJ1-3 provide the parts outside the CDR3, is DTGVSQNPRHKITKRGQNVTFRCDPISEHNRLYWYRQTLGQGPEFLTYFQNEAQLEKSRLLSDRFSAERPKGSFSTLEIQRTEQGDSAMYLCASSMNRAGSGNTIYFGEGSWLTVV.

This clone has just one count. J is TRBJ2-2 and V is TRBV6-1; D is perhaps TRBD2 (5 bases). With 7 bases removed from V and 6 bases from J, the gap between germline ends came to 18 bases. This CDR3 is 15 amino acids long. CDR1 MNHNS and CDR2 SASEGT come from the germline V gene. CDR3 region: CASTERAARAGELFF. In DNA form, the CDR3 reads TGTGCCAGCACCGAGAGGGCCGCTAGGGCCGGGGAGCTGTTTTTT.

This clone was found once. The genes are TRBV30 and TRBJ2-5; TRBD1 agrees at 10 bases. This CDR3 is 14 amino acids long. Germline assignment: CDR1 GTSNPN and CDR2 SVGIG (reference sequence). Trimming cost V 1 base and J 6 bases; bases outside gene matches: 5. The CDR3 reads CAWSGTGGSKTQYF. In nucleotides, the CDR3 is TGTGCCTGGAGTGGGACAGGGGGGTCGAAGACCCAGTACTTC.

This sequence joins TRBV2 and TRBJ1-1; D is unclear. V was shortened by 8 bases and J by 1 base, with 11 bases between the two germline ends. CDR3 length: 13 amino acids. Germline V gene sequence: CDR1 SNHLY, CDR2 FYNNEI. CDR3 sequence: CASGKTGNTEAFF. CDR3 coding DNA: TGTGCCAGCGGTAAGACGGGGAACACTGAAGCTTTCTTT.

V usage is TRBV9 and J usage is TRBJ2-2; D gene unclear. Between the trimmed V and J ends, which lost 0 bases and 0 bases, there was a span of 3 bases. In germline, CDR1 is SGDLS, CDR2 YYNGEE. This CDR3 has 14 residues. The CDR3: CASSVGPNTGELFF. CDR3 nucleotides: TGTGCCAGCAGCGTAGGTCCGAACACCGGGGAGCTGTTTTTT.

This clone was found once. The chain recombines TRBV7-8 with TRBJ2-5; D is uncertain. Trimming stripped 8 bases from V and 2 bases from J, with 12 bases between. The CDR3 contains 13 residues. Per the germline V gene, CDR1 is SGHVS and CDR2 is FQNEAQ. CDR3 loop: CASSRIDQETQYF. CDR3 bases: TGTGCCAGCTCCCGTATAGATCAAGAGACCCAGTACTTC.